Listed below are T cell receptor beta chains from one sample, sequenced in a study of T cells in Graves' hyperthyroidism and ophthalmopathy. Using its own MiXCR run on the multiplex PCR reads, TCRdb lists one record per CDR3 protein. In the table there are 500,000 to 600,000 distinct CDR3 sequences, less than 20% of which are singletons. The source material was blood. The receptor source for this set is a man aged 35 to 55 with Graves' ophthalmopathy. The CDR3 runs from the conserved cysteine through the conserved F or W. The order of the fields is clone size, D gene, J gene, V gene, CDR3 protein, CDR3 DNA. D genes are given only for firm matches. Not every row has a clone size; where given, it reads once, few, many or a size class.

many | NA | TRBJ1-2 | TRBV6-1 | CASSPSPYYGYTF | TGTGCCAGCAGCCCTTCACCATACTATGGCTACACCTTC
many | NA | TRBJ2-1 | TRBV9 | CASSGSYNEQFF | TGTGCCAGCAGTGGGTCCTACAATGAGCAGTTCTTC
NA | NA | TRBJ1-2 | TRBV6-1 | CASSPRGVRGYTF | TGTGCCAGCAGCCCGAGGGGGGTGCGTGGCTACACCTTC
NA | NA | TRBJ1-6 | TRBV4-3 | CASSPAFGSYNPPLHF | TGCGCCAGCAGCCCAGCGTTTGGCTCCTATAATCCACCCCTCCACTTT
NA | NA | TRBJ1-3 | TRBV7-2 | CASSSAGRSGNTVYF | TGTGCCAGCAGCTCCGCGGGCCGCTCTGGAAACACCGTATATTTT
NA | TRBD1 | TRBJ2-3 | TRBV6-5 | CASSYPTTGGPTDTQYF | TGTGCCAGCAGTTACCCAACGACAGGGGGACCCACAGATACGCAGTATTTT
many | NA | TRBJ2-2 | TRBV30 | CAWSTRYGELFF | TGTGCCTGGAGCACACGGTACGGGGAGCTGTTTTTT
NA | NA | TRBJ1-2 | TRBV29-1 | CSVDVGAYNYGYTF | TGCAGCGTTGACGTAGGGGCCTATAACTATGGCTACACCTTC
NA | TRBD1 | TRBJ1-4 | TRBV2 | CASSRSLSTGNEKLFF | TGTGCCAGCAGCCGAAGCTTATCGACAGGGAATGAAAAACTGTTTTTT
many | TRBD1 | TRBJ2-3 | TRBV20-1 | CSGGDRGPTDTQYF | TGCAGTGGAGGGGACAGGGGGCCCACAGATACGCAGTATTTT
many | TRBD1 | TRBJ1-1 | TRBV5-1 | CASSWGQAPDTEAFF | TGCGCCAGCAGCTGGGGACAGGCGCCTGACACTGAAGCTTTCTTT
few | NA | TRBJ2-7 | TRBV27 | CASSFKGEGSYEQYF | TGTGCCAGCAGTTTCAAGGGCGAGGGGTCCTACGAGCAGTACTTC
NA | TRBD2 | TRBJ2-1 | TRBV11-2 | CASGYPPTGTSPNEQFF | TGTGCCAGCGGATACCCCCCTACCGGGACTAGTCCCAATGAGCAGTTCTTC
NA | NA | TRBJ1-5 | TRBV19 | CASSPPSGGDQPQHF | TGTGCCAGTAGTCCCCCGTCCGGGGGGGATCAGCCCCAGCATTTT
NA | NA | TRBJ2-1 | TRBV4-1 | CASSQGSGRTYNEQFF | TGCGCCAGCAGCCAAGGATCTGGTCGCACCTACAATGAGCAGTTCTTC
few | NA | TRBJ1-5 | TRBV7-6 | CASTLGGNQPQHF | TGTGCCAGCACCCTAGGGGGAAATCAGCCCCAGCATTTT
few | TRBD1 | TRBJ1-1 | TRBV5-6 | CASSSSQGAKTEAFF | TGTGCCAGCAGCTCATCCCAGGGGGCCAAGACTGAAGCTTTCTTT
few | TRBD2 | TRBJ2-1 | TRBV4-2 | CASSSNLAGGFNEQFF | TGTGCCAGCAGCTCCAACCTAGCGGGAGGATTCAATGAGCAGTTCTTC
few | NA | TRBJ1-1 | TRBV7-6 | CASSSGAEAEAFF | TGTGCCAGCAGCTCAGGGGCGGAGGCTGAAGCTTTCTTT
few | NA | TRBJ1-2 | TRBV3-1 | CASSPLGGGYTF | TGTGCCAGCAGCCCTCTCGGGGGTGGCTACACCTTC
few | NA | TRBJ1-1 | TRBV25-1 | CASSMGARTEAFF | TGTGCCAGCAGTATGGGGGCGAGGACTGAAGCTTTCTTT
NA | NA | TRBJ2-4 | TRBV30 | CAWSHSKNIQYF | TGTGCCTGGAGTCATTCCAAAAACATTCAGTACTTC
many | NA | TRBJ1-2 | TRBV7-8 | CASSLARGVYTF | TGTGCCAGCAGCTTAGCGCGAGGGGTCTACACCTTC
NA | NA | TRBJ2-1 | TRBV30 | CAWVDWTSSYNEQFF | TGTGCCTGGGTCGACTGGACCAGCTCCTACAATGAGCAGTTCTTC
many | TRBD2 | TRBJ2-1 | TRBV2 | CASSFGTSGHNEQFF | TGTGCCAGCAGTTTCGGGACTAGCGGTCATAATGAGCAGTTCTTC
NA | NA | TRBJ2-1 | TRBV20-1 | CSAHLGTTIAYNEQFF | TGCAGTGCTCACTTAGGGACCACCATTGCTTACAATGAGCAGTTCTTC
many | NA | TRBJ2-1 | TRBV11-2 | CASSPDRTGRDEQFF | TGTGCCAGCAGCCCCGACCGGACAGGGAGGGATGAGCAGTTCTTC
few | NA | TRBJ2-6 | TRBV2 | CASMFEGGRYSGANVLTF | TGTGCCAGCATGTTTGAGGGGGGGCGCTACTCTGGGGCCAACGTCCTGACTTTC
many | NA | TRBJ2-3 | TRBV5-1 | CASSSGGIGDTQYF | TGCGCCAGCAGCTCCGGGGGAATAGGGGATACGCAGTATTTT
NA | NA | TRBJ2-7 | TRBV18 | CASSRAGSTYEQYF | TGTGCCAGCTCACGAGCAGGGAGCACCTACGAGCAGTACTTC
NA | NA | TRBJ2-1 | TRBV20-1 | CSAPVAGDNEQFF | TGCAGTGCCCCGGTGGCAGGGGACAATGAGCAGTTCTTC
many | TRBD1 | TRBJ2-3 | TRBV2 | CASLDRVTDTQYF | TGTGCCAGCCTCGACAGGGTCACAGATACGCAGTATTTT
NA | NA | TRBJ1-4 | TRBV6-2/TRBV6-3 | CASLSTSRGVGEKLFF | TGTGCCAGCCTGTCTACTTCAAGGGGGGTCGGTGAAAAACTGTTTTTT
NA | NA | TRBJ2-1 | TRBV4-1 | CASSQGVSSYNEQFF | TGCGCCAGCAGCCAGGGGGTGAGCTCCTACAATGAGCAGTTCTTC
NA | TRBD1 | TRBJ2-3 | TRBV6-2/TRBV6-3 | CASSSPPNRDRSADTQYF | TGTGCCAGCAGTTCTCCGCCTAACCGGGACAGGAGTGCAGATACGCAGTATTTT
NA | NA | TRBJ1-6 | TRBV19 | CVSSPRGRRNSPLHF | TGTGTCAGTAGTCCTCGAGGGCGTAGGAATTCACCCCTCCACTTT
many | TRBD2 | TRBJ2-5 | TRBV5-5 | CASSSIAGGQETQYF | TGTGCCAGCAGCTCAATAGCGGGAGGGCAAGAGACCCAGTACTTC
NA | NA | TRBJ1-4 | TRBV2 | CASSEGGTNEKPFF | TGTGCCAGCAGTGAAGGGGGAACTAATGAAAAACCGTTTTTT
many | TRBD1 | TRBJ2-7 | TRBV5-1 | CASSFGTGDYEQYF | TGCGCCAGCAGCTTCGGGACAGGGGACTACGAGCAGTACTTC
few | TRBD1 | TRBJ1-1 | TRBV6-2/TRBV6-3 | CASKTGGSNTEAFF | TGTGCCAGCAAGACAGGGGGATCGAACACTGAAGCTTTCTTT
few | NA | TRBJ1-1 | TRBV19 | CASSETGLNTEAFF | TGTGCCAGTTCCGAAACCGGGCTAAACACTGAAGCTTTCTTT
many | TRBD1 | TRBJ2-7 | TRBV6-4 | CASSDSGRDRGTYEQYF | TGTGCCAGCAGTGACTCAGGTAGGGACAGAGGAACCTACGAGCAGTACTTC
few | TRBD2 | TRBJ2-5 | TRBV18 | CASSAVRSGRGPKEQYF | TGTGCCAGCTCGGCAGTTCGTAGCGGGAGAGGCCCCAAGGAACAGTACTTC
many | NA | TRBJ2-3 | TRBV5-1 | CASSLTGRYTDTQYF | TGCGCCAGCAGCCTTACCGGGCGGTACACAGATACGCAGTATTTT
few | TRBD2 | TRBJ2-5 | TRBV7-6 | CASSLIGAGGQETQYF | TGTGCCAGCAGCCTCATTGGGGCGGGGGGGCAAGAGACCCAGTACTTC
NA | NA | TRBJ2-3 | TRBV24-1 | CATSDLTGWYF | TGTGCCACCAGTGATTTAACAGGGTGGTATTTT
many | TRBD1 | TRBJ2-7 | TRBV12-3/TRBV12-4 | CASSWDRGYEQYF | TGTGCCAGCAGTTGGGACAGGGGGTACGAGCAGTACTTC
many | NA | TRBJ2-5 | TRBV29-1 | CSAGGFSKETQYF | TGCAGCGCAGGGGGGTTTTCGAAAGAGACCCAGTACTTC
NA | TRBD1 | TRBJ1-5 | TRBV28 | CASRRRRDRAYCSNQPQHF | TGTGCCAGCCGCAGGAGACGGGACAGGGCCTACTGTAGCAATCAGCCCCAGCATTTT
many | NA | TRBJ2-7 | TRBV12-3/TRBV12-4 | CASTPRANSYEQYF | TGTGCCAGCACCCCTCGGGCAAACTCCTACGAGCAGTACTTC
NA | NA | TRBJ1-5 | TRBV2 | CASSEGGRRLKQPQHF | TGTGCCAGCAGTGAAGGGGGTAGGAGGTTGAAACAGCCCCAGCATTTT
NA | TRBD2 | TRBJ2-3 | TRBV18 | CASSPPLAGADTQYF | TGTGCCAGCTCACCACCACTAGCGGGAGCAGATACGCAGTATTTT
NA | TRBD1 | TRBJ1-3 | TRBV18 | CASSLRGTGGSGNTIYF | TGTGCCAGCTCACTACGGGGGACAGGGGGCTCTGGAAACACCATATATTTT